This TCR beta chain was identified in a study of CD8 T cells in Susac syndrome. Whole-study results and caveats: The relatively small number of individuals in the TCR sequencing and HLA analysis was acknowledged by the study.

Random hexamers primed reverse transcription of about 0.45 to 1 ug RNA. Across 54 Vbeta and 13 Jbeta, TCR beta CDR3 was amplified with immunoSEQ multiplex PCR. In TCRdb, the immunoSEQ multiplex PCR reads were re-called with MiXCR into one record per CDR3 protein. The data contain 150,000 to 200,000 distinct CDR3 sequences, over 85% of them singletons. Sequencing of TCR beta was performed on blood CD8+ and CD4+ T cells. Treatment-naive patients with stable or active relapsing-remitting disease were the multiple sclerosis controls. Details on this clonotype: The antigen is undetermined.

The CDR3 totals 13 residues. The ends lost 9 bases at V and 1 base at J; junction bases unmatched: 4. The germline CDR1 and CDR2 sequences are MNHNS and SASEGT. Sequencing was done on a sample of CD4+ T cells from PBMCs. V is TRBV6-1 and J is TRBJ1-2, with TRBD1 identical over 8 bases. The receptor was derived from a human donor with multiple sclerosis. CDR3 DNA: TGTGCCAGTGACAGGGGCGTTAACTATGGCTACACCTTC. Amino acid sequence: CASDRGVNYGYTF.